Listed below are T cell receptor beta chains from one sample, sequenced in a study of CD8 T cells in Susac syndrome. From the immunoSEQ multiplex PCR reads, TCRdb called clonotypes with MiXCR, one entry per CDR3 protein. This table has around 150,000 distinct CDR3 sequences, around 93% appearing once. The source material was CD8+ T cells from PBMCs. The receptors were gathered from a human donor with Susac syndrome. Both conserved end residues are part of each CDR3. The D gene is left open where the match is weak. Part of the rows lack a size; the others show once, few, many or a class for expanded clones.

cdr3_aa: CASSDWAALGETQYF; cdr3_nt: TGTGCCAGTAGCGACTGGGCAGCCCTTGGGGAGACCCAGTACTTC; clone_size: .; v_call: TRBV19; j_call: TRBJ2-5; d_call: .; cdr3_length: 15
cdr3_aa: CASSWGHLSYEQYF; cdr3_nt: TGTGCCAGCTCATGGGGACATCTCTCCTACGAGCAGTACTTC; clone_size: .; v_call: TRBV27; j_call: TRBJ2-7; d_call: .; cdr3_length: 14
cdr3_aa: CASSHPGGPDNEQFF; cdr3_nt: TGTGCCAGCAGTCATCCAGGGGGGCCCGACAATGAGCAGTTCTTC; clone_size: .; v_call: TRBV12-3/TRBV12-4; j_call: TRBJ2-1; d_call: .; cdr3_length: 15
cdr3_aa: CASSLGYLRESDTQYF; cdr3_nt: TGTGCCAGCAGTTTAGGGTACTTGCGGGAGTCAGATACGCAGTATTTT; clone_size: .; v_call: TRBV12-3/TRBV12-4; j_call: TRBJ2-3; d_call: TRBD2; cdr3_length: 16
cdr3_aa: CSVDLAGNYNEQFF; cdr3_nt: TGCAGCGTTGATCTAGCGGGCAATTACAATGAGCAGTTCTTC; clone_size: .; v_call: TRBV29-1; j_call: TRBJ2-1; d_call: TRBD2; cdr3_length: 14
cdr3_aa: CSVTRDSDYGYTF; cdr3_nt: TGCAGCGTTACCCGGGACTCGGACTATGGCTACACCTTC; clone_size: .; v_call: TRBV29-1; j_call: TRBJ1-2; d_call: .; cdr3_length: 13
cdr3_aa: CSVESGSYGYTF; cdr3_nt: TGCAGCGTTGAATCGGGTAGCTATGGCTACACCTTC; clone_size: .; v_call: TRBV29-1; j_call: TRBJ1-2; d_call: .; cdr3_length: 12
cdr3_aa: CATSGLGEVPQHF; cdr3_nt: TGTGCCACCAGCGGTTTAGGGGAAGTGCCCCAGCATTTT; clone_size: .; v_call: TRBV15; j_call: TRBJ1-5; d_call: .; cdr3_length: 13
cdr3_aa: CASSQEGVWTSGVNEQFF; cdr3_nt: TGCGCCAGCAGCCAAGAAGGCGTTTGGACTAGCGGGGTCAATGAGCAGTTCTTC; clone_size: .; v_call: TRBV4-1; j_call: TRBJ2-1; d_call: TRBD2; cdr3_length: 18
cdr3_aa: CASSSTKYNEQFF; cdr3_nt: TGTGCCAGCAGTTCCACGAAATACAATGAGCAGTTCTTC; clone_size: .; v_call: TRBV27; j_call: TRBJ2-1; d_call: .; cdr3_length: 13
cdr3_aa: CASSDTGNEQFF; cdr3_nt: TGCGCCAGCAGTGATACCGGGAATGAGCAGTTCTTC; clone_size: .; v_call: TRBV10-1; j_call: TRBJ2-1; d_call: .; cdr3_length: 12
cdr3_aa: CSARDGRASAGDTQYF; cdr3_nt: TGCAGTGCTAGAGACGGACGGGCTAGCGCAGGAGATACGCAGTATTTT; clone_size: .; v_call: TRBV20-1; j_call: TRBJ2-3; d_call: .; cdr3_length: 16
cdr3_aa: CSVPGTADGYTF; cdr3_nt: TGCAGCGTTCCCGGGACAGCCGACGGCTACACCTTC; clone_size: .; v_call: TRBV29-1; j_call: TRBJ1-2; d_call: TRBD1; cdr3_length: 12
cdr3_aa: CSAEDPGTSGRATDTQYF; cdr3_nt: TGCAGTGCAGAAGACCCCGGGACTAGCGGGAGGGCTACAGATACGCAGTATTTT; clone_size: once; v_call: TRBV20-1; j_call: TRBJ2-3; d_call: TRBD2; cdr3_length: 18
cdr3_aa: CASSHQSTDTQYF; cdr3_nt: TGTGCCAGCAGTCATCAGAGCACAGATACGCAGTATTTT; clone_size: .; v_call: TRBV12-3/TRBV12-4; j_call: TRBJ2-3; d_call: .; cdr3_length: 13
cdr3_aa: CASSLGSPEQYF; cdr3_nt: TGTGCCAGCAGTTTGGGCAGCCCTGAGCAGTACTTC; clone_size: .; v_call: TRBV12-3/TRBV12-4; j_call: TRBJ2-7; d_call: .; cdr3_length: 12
cdr3_aa: CASSAGTGYYEQYF; cdr3_nt: TGTGCCAGCAGTGCCGGGACAGGGTACTACGAGCAGTACTTC; clone_size: .; v_call: TRBV25-1; j_call: TRBJ2-7; d_call: TRBD1; cdr3_length: 14
cdr3_aa: CSAPGTSGRGGAYEQYF; cdr3_nt: TGCAGTGCCCCCGGGACTAGCGGGAGAGGGGGAGCCTACGAGCAGTACTTC; clone_size: .; v_call: TRBV20-1; j_call: TRBJ2-7; d_call: TRBD2; cdr3_length: 17
cdr3_aa: CASSQRDRDTGELFF; cdr3_nt: TGTGCCAGCTCCCAGCGGGACAGGGACACCGGGGAGCTGTTTTTT; clone_size: .; v_call: TRBV18; j_call: TRBJ2-2; d_call: TRBD1; cdr3_length: 15
cdr3_aa: CSVAGVLSSTDTQYF; cdr3_nt: TGCAGCGTCGCTGGCGTCCTCTCTAGCACAGATACGCAGTATTTT; clone_size: .; v_call: TRBV29-1; j_call: TRBJ2-3; d_call: .; cdr3_length: 15
cdr3_aa: CSGFFNTEAFF; cdr3_nt: TGCAGCGGGTTCTTCAACACTGAAGCTTTCTTT; clone_size: .; v_call: TRBV29-1; j_call: TRBJ1-1; d_call: .; cdr3_length: 11
cdr3_aa: CASGPRPYEQYF; cdr3_nt: TGCGCCAGCGGACCTCGCCCCTACGAGCAGTACTTC; clone_size: .; v_call: TRBV10-1; j_call: TRBJ2-7; d_call: .; cdr3_length: 12
cdr3_aa: CASSPGTENYGYTF; cdr3_nt: TGTGCCAGCAGTCCAGGGACTGAGAACTATGGCTACACCTTC; clone_size: .; v_call: TRBV28; j_call: TRBJ1-2; d_call: .; cdr3_length: 14
cdr3_aa: CASSLKQGSYEQYF; cdr3_nt: TGCGCCAGCAGCTTGAAGCAGGGTTCTTACGAGCAGTACTTC; clone_size: .; v_call: TRBV5-1; j_call: TRBJ2-7; d_call: .; cdr3_length: 14
cdr3_aa: CASSLGTSSGF; cdr3_nt: TGTGCCAGCAGCCTCGGGACTAGTTCAGGCTTC; clone_size: .; v_call: TRBV11-2; j_call: TRBJ2-1; d_call: TRBD2; cdr3_length: 11
cdr3_aa: CASSLLMHPGYTF; cdr3_nt: TGTGCCAGCAGCTTATTGATGCATCCTGGCTACACCTTC; clone_size: .; v_call: TRBV7-9; j_call: TRBJ1-2; d_call: .; cdr3_length: 13
cdr3_aa: CASGPLLWTTEAFF; cdr3_nt: TGTGCCAGCGGCCCGCTTCTCTGGACCACTGAAGCTTTCTTT; clone_size: .; v_call: TRBV7-9; j_call: TRBJ1-1; d_call: .; cdr3_length: 14
cdr3_aa: CASSTFRSDNQPQHF; cdr3_nt: TGTGCCAGCAGTACTTTTCGCAGCGACAATCAGCCCCAGCATTTT; clone_size: .; v_call: TRBV2; j_call: TRBJ1-5; d_call: .; cdr3_length: 15
cdr3_aa: CASSSGTVGVAKNIQYF; cdr3_nt: TGTGCCAGCAGTTCCGGGACAGTGGGGGTAGCCAAAAACATTCAGTACTTC; clone_size: .; v_call: TRBV12-3/TRBV12-4; j_call: TRBJ2-4; d_call: TRBD1; cdr3_length: 17
cdr3_aa: CASSSPGPGQPQHF; cdr3_nt: TGTGCCAGCAGTTCCCCGGGACCTGGTCAGCCCCAGCATTTT; clone_size: .; v_call: TRBV27; j_call: TRBJ1-5; d_call: .; cdr3_length: 14
cdr3_aa: CASSDEAGTDTQYF; cdr3_nt: TGTGCCAGCAGTGATGAAGCGGGCACAGATACGCAGTATTTT; clone_size: .; v_call: TRBV2; j_call: TRBJ2-3; d_call: .; cdr3_length: 14
cdr3_aa: CATSTPTGENTEAFF; cdr3_nt: TGTGCCACCAGCACCCCGACAGGGGAGAACACTGAAGCTTTCTTT; clone_size: .; v_call: TRBV15; j_call: TRBJ1-1; d_call: TRBD1; cdr3_length: 15
cdr3_aa: CASSFGTNYGYTF; cdr3_nt: TGTGCCAGCAGTTTCGGGACTAACTATGGCTACACCTTC; clone_size: .; v_call: TRBV27; j_call: TRBJ1-2; d_call: .; cdr3_length: 13
cdr3_aa: CASSLRGLAPSTDTQYF; cdr3_nt: TGCGCCAGCAGCTTGAGGGGACTAGCGCCTAGCACAGATACGCAGTATTTT; clone_size: .; v_call: TRBV5-1; j_call: TRBJ2-3; d_call: TRBD2; cdr3_length: 17
cdr3_aa: CASSYSPGQGCTF; cdr3_nt: TGTGCCAGCAGTTACTCCCCTGGACAGGGCTGCACCTTC; clone_size: .; v_call: TRBV6-5; j_call: TRBJ1-2; d_call: TRBD1; cdr3_length: 13
cdr3_aa: CASSQPLDFTGELFF; cdr3_nt: TGCGCCAGCAGCCAACCGCTAGACTTCACCGGGGAGCTGTTTTTT; clone_size: .; v_call: TRBV4-1; j_call: TRBJ2-2; d_call: .; cdr3_length: 15
cdr3_aa: CASSQVEYTQYF; cdr3_nt: TGCGCCAGCAGCCAAGTGGAGTATACGCAGTATTTT; clone_size: .; v_call: TRBV4-1; j_call: TRBJ2-3; d_call: .; cdr3_length: 12
cdr3_aa: CAWRNPSGDYEQYF; cdr3_nt: TGTGCCTGGAGGAATCCTAGCGGGGACTACGAGCAGTACTTC; clone_size: .; v_call: TRBV30; j_call: TRBJ2-7; d_call: TRBD2; cdr3_length: 14
cdr3_aa: CASSPLAGDTYEQYF; cdr3_nt: TGTGCCAGCAGCCCACTAGCGGGAGATACCTACGAGCAGTACTTC; clone_size: .; v_call: TRBV9; j_call: TRBJ2-7; d_call: TRBD2; cdr3_length: 15
cdr3_aa: CASSHRWGKGEQYF; cdr3_nt: TGTGCCAGCAGCCACCGATGGGGCAAGGGCGAGCAGTACTTC; clone_size: .; v_call: TRBV7-9; j_call: TRBJ2-7; d_call: .; cdr3_length: 14
cdr3_aa: CASSFGAGEQFF; cdr3_nt: TGTGCCAGCAGCTTCGGGGCGGGTGAGCAGTTCTTC; clone_size: once; v_call: TRBV7-9; j_call: TRBJ2-1; d_call: .; cdr3_length: 12
cdr3_aa: CASSTRDGGTEAFF; cdr3_nt: TGTGCCAGCAGCACTAGGGACGGGGGGACTGAAGCTTTCTTT; clone_size: .; v_call: TRBV9; j_call: TRBJ1-1; d_call: .; cdr3_length: 14
cdr3_aa: CSVEEEGSGRTYNEQFF; cdr3_nt: TGCAGCGTTGAAGAAGAGGGTAGCGGGAGAACCTACAATGAGCAGTTCTTC; clone_size: .; v_call: TRBV29-1; j_call: TRBJ2-1; d_call: TRBD2; cdr3_length: 17
cdr3_aa: CASSDTSIGYTF; cdr3_nt: TGTGCCAGCAGTGACACCTCTATTGGCTACACCTTC; clone_size: .; v_call: TRBV2; j_call: TRBJ1-2; d_call: .; cdr3_length: 12
cdr3_aa: CAWTGDTYEQYF; cdr3_nt: TGTGCCTGGACCGGGGATACCTACGAGCAGTACTTC; clone_size: .; v_call: TRBV30; j_call: TRBJ2-7; d_call: .; cdr3_length: 12
cdr3_aa: CASSDSPGPYNEQFF; cdr3_nt: TGTGCCAGCAGTGACTCTCCGGGCCCCTACAATGAGCAGTTCTTC; clone_size: .; v_call: TRBV6-4; j_call: TRBJ2-1; d_call: .; cdr3_length: 15
cdr3_aa: CASSGGTGGFVYNEQFF; cdr3_nt: TGTGCCAGCAGTGGAGGGACAGGGGGCTTTGTTTACAATGAGCAGTTCTTC; clone_size: .; v_call: TRBV25-1; j_call: TRBJ2-1; d_call: TRBD1; cdr3_length: 17
cdr3_aa: CASSSSGTGSYTGELFF; cdr3_nt: TGTGCCAGCAGCTCTTCCGGGACAGGATCTTACACCGGGGAGCTGTTTTTT; clone_size: .; v_call: TRBV2; j_call: TRBJ2-2; d_call: TRBD1; cdr3_length: 17
cdr3_aa: CATSSGLLEQFF; cdr3_nt: TGTGCCACCAGTAGTGGACTACTTGAGCAGTTCTTC; clone_size: .; v_call: TRBV15; j_call: TRBJ2-1; d_call: .; cdr3_length: 12
cdr3_aa: CATSTVSGLAGVDTQYF; cdr3_nt: TGTGCCACCAGCACTGTTTCGGGACTAGCGGGAGTAGATACGCAGTATTTT; clone_size: .; v_call: TRBV15; j_call: TRBJ2-3; d_call: TRBD2; cdr3_length: 17
cdr3_aa: CASSLSGQGSEAFF; cdr3_nt: TGTGCCAGCAGCTTATCCGGACAGGGCTCTGAAGCTTTCTTT; clone_size: .; v_call: TRBV2; j_call: TRBJ1-1; d_call: TRBD1; cdr3_length: 14
cdr3_aa: CASSYDPYEQYF; cdr3_nt: TGTGCCAGCAGTTACGACCCCTACGAGCAGTACTTC; clone_size: .; v_call: TRBV6-2/TRBV6-3; j_call: TRBJ2-7; d_call: .; cdr3_length: 12
cdr3_aa: CASSLISGNRPYNEQFF; cdr3_nt: TGTGCCAGCAGTTTGATTTCGGGGAATAGGCCCTACAATGAGCAGTTCTTC; clone_size: once; v_call: TRBV27; j_call: TRBJ2-1; d_call: .; cdr3_length: 17
cdr3_aa: CATSRPEGGSGDTQYF; cdr3_nt: TGTGCCACCAGCAGACCTGAGGGAGGTAGCGGAGATACGCAGTATTTT; clone_size: .; v_call: TRBV15; j_call: TRBJ2-3; d_call: .; cdr3_length: 16
cdr3_aa: CASSLRGDRGRDYGYTF; cdr3_nt: TGTGCCAGCAGCTTAAGGGGTGACAGGGGGCGCGACTATGGCTACACCTTC; clone_size: .; v_call: TRBV13; j_call: TRBJ1-2; d_call: TRBD1; cdr3_length: 17
cdr3_aa: CASSSPSRGGKNEQYF; cdr3_nt: TGTGCCAGCAGCAGCCCTTCCCGCGGTGGTAAGAACGAGCAGTACTTC; clone_size: .; v_call: TRBV5-6; j_call: TRBJ2-7; d_call: .; cdr3_length: 16
cdr3_aa: CASSKSPDPYEQYF; cdr3_nt: TGTGCCAGCTCAAAGTCGCCGGACCCCTACGAGCAGTACTTC; clone_size: .; v_call: TRBV18; j_call: TRBJ2-7; d_call: .; cdr3_length: 14
cdr3_aa: CASSHLWVEQFF; cdr3_nt: TGTGCCAGCAGCCATCTATGGGTTGAGCAGTTCTTC; clone_size: .; v_call: TRBV3-1; j_call: TRBJ2-1; d_call: .; cdr3_length: 12
cdr3_aa: CASSQGIGLAGLIQETQYF; cdr3_nt: TGTGCCAGCAGTCAAGGGATAGGACTAGCGGGATTAATCCAAGAGACCCAGTACTTC; clone_size: .; v_call: TRBV14; j_call: TRBJ2-5; d_call: TRBD2; cdr3_length: 19